This T cell receptor (beta chain) was obtained from a study of blood T cell repertoires in COVID-19. Study processing details: The assay estimated nucleated cells by amplifying reference gene primers. Using immunoSEQ multiplex PCR, the repertoire was profiled, and TCRdb retains in-frame clones only, with some absent. Clone size and the V and J calls come from that table; the DNA yielded D and trimming. This table holds about 400,000 clones, roughly 90% found once. J gave up 6 bases and V 4 bases, and 7 bases lay outside the gene matches. The CDR3 sequence is 15 residues long. Germline V gene sequence: CDR1 LGHDT, CDR2 YNNKEL (reference sequence). This clone was counted a single time.

Material for sequencing was PBMCs or T cells enriched from blood (not recorded which). The origin of this receptor is a woman aged 25-40 years who had recovered from COVID-19. V is TRBV3-1 (or the pseudogene TRBV3-2) and J is TRBJ1-5; 9 bases map to TRBD1. The CDR3 spells CASSPQGARGQPQHF. Here the CDR3 DNA reads TGTGCCAGCAGCCCACAGGGGGCGCGGGGTCAGCCCCAGCATTTT.